These 20 T cell receptor beta chains were all obtained from the same sample, sequenced in a study of CD8+ T cells in alopecia areata. Extracted RNA was reverse transcribed into cDNA, the sequencing template. The repertoire was sequenced with immunoSEQ multiplex PCR; TCRdb's copy has only in-frame clones and lacks some. The table lists fewer than 150,000 clones, roughly 80% of them singletons. Treatment meaning: oral pan-JAK inhibitor, 5-10 mg twice daily. The sample consisted of CD8+ T cells sorted from blood, taken at week 4, from a patient treated with tofacitinib. Source of these receptors: a human donor with alopecia areata.

As regards this clone: Its ends do not fully match the called genes, so a read error is possible. DNA for the CDR3: TGTGCCAGCAGTGAAGCGCCTACCCCAGGAGAGCATTTT. As protein: CASSEAPTPGEHF. V and J are TRBV2 and TRBJ1-3; D remains unclear. This CDR3 comprises 13 residues. Per the germline V gene, CDR1 is SNHLY and CDR2 is FYNNEI.

The V and J genes are TRBV4-1 and TRBJ2-3, with 10 bases aligning to TRBD2. Germline V gene lookup returns CDR1 MGHRA and CDR2 YSYEKL. CDR3 length: 15 residues. The V and J ends lost 2 bases and 9 bases, in that order; junction bases with no gene match: 8. The CDR3 nucleotides read TGCGCCAGCAGCCAACGCGTCCTTAGCGGGGGGACGCAGTATTTT. Encoded protein: CASSQRVLSGGTQYF.

The chain recombines TRBV5-1 with TRBJ2-3; 9 bases map to TRBD2. From germline, CDR1 is SGHRS and CDR2 YFSETQ. The V and J ends lost 1 base and 2 bases, in that order; junction bases with no gene match: 8. This CDR3 is built from 17 residues. The CDR3: CASSLRASGAFTDTQYF. The CDR3 DNA reads TGCGCCAGCAGCTTGCGGGCTAGCGGGGCGTTCACAGATACGCAGTATTTT.

The CDR3 nucleotides read TGTGCCAGCAGCTTCTTGGCAGGTGATATGGTTGAGCAGTTCTTC. Its protein product is CASSFLAGDMVEQFF. This chain joins TRBV7-9 and TRBJ2-1; D gene uncertain. This CDR3 is 15 amino acids long. Trimming pared 3 bases from V and 9 bases from J, leaving 18 bases between. Germline CDR1 and CDR2: SEHNR and FQNEAQ (reference sequence).

The chain has TRBV6-6 and TRBJ2-3; 9 bases map to TRBD2. CDR1 is MNHNY, CDR2 SVGAGI, per germline (reference sequence). This CDR3 has 16 residues. V lost 6 bases, J lost 2 bases, and 9 bases stayed unmatched. CDR3 protein: CASSGRTSVITDTQYF. CDR3 DNA sequence: TGTGCCAGCAGCGGGCGGACTAGCGTAATCACAGATACGCAGTATTTT.

V is TRBV6-5 and J is TRBJ1-1; D ambiguous. Germline assignment: CDR1 MNHEY and CDR2 SVGAGI. The CDR3 extends over 14 amino acids. V was cut by 4 bases and J by 1 base, with 10 bases left in between. The CDR3 nucleotides read TGTGCCAGCAGTTCCGGCTTGGGGAACACTGAAGCTTTCTTT. Translated, it gives CASSSGLGNTEAFF.

The chain joins TRBV4-3 to TRBJ2-3, with D possibly being TRBD1 (6 bases). Germline V CDR1 and CDR2: LGHNA, YSLEER. The CDR3 runs 16 residues. V lost 0 bases and J 2 bases, leaving 12 bases between the germline ends. The CDR3: CASSQETGTLTDTQYF. Written as DNA, the CDR3 is TGCGCCAGCAGCCAAGAAACAGGGACCCTCACAGATACGCAGTATTTT.

The chain is built from TRBV7-9 and TRBJ2-7; TRBD2 might be the D (6 bases). Germline V gene data show CDR1 as SEHNR and CDR2 as FQNEAQ (reference sequence). The CDR3 is made up of 12 amino acids. Trimming shortened V by 5 bases and J by 4 bases, and 9 bases separated the two germline ends. This chain's CDR3 is CASSPGGYEQYF. The CDR3 DNA is TGTGCCAGCAGCCCCGGGGGATACGAGCAGTACTTC.

CDR3 DNA sequence: TGTGCCAGCAGCCCAATCCCGGCCATCACTGAAGCTTTCTTT. Translating gives CASSPIPAITEAFF. The chain recombines TRBV7-9 with TRBJ1-1; D call uncertain. The germline V and J ends were trimmed by 5 bases and 4 bases, with 14 bases remaining between them. CDR1 is SEHNR, CDR2 FQNEAQ, per germline (reference sequence). This CDR3 region has 14 residues.

The chain couples TRBV30 to TRBJ2-7; 10 nucleotides line up with TRBD1. V was clipped by 2 bases and J by 4 bases; unmatched bases: 2. Germline CDR1 and CDR2: GTSNPN and SVGIG (reference sequence). CDR3 length equals 13 residues. Written as DNA, the CDR3 is TGTGCCTGGAGTCCGGGACAGGGGTACGAGCAGTACTTC. This sequence encodes CAWSPGQGYEQYF.

The chain has TRBV4-1 and TRBJ2-1, with unresolved D. Per germline, CDR1 MGHRA and CDR2 YSYEKL. The V end was cut by 2 bases, the J end by 6 bases, with 8 bases between. This CDR3 has 13 residues. Here the CDR3 DNA reads TGCGCCAGCAGCCAATGGCGCCGCAATGAGCAGTTCTTC. This encodes CASSQWRRNEQFF.

In nucleotides, the CDR3 is TGTGCCATTCGGGCGGGGCACGAGCAGTACTTC. Residues: CAIRAGHEQYF. V gene TRBV27 combines with J gene TRBJ2-7; possibly TRBD2 for D (6 bases). Trimming stripped 10 bases from V and 5 bases from J, with 12 bases between. This CDR3 comprises 11 residues. In germline, CDR1 is MNHEY, CDR2 SMNVEV (reference sequence).

The V gene is TRBV19, the J gene TRBJ2-1, with D possibly TRBD2 on 5 matching bases. Per the germline V gene, CDR1 is LNHDA and CDR2 is SQIVND (reference sequence). CDR3 length: 13 amino acids. V lost 3 bases and J lost 2, with 5 bases in between. CDR3 amino acids: CASSMGAYNEQFF. The CDR3 region has the DNA TGTGCCAGTAGTATGGGAGCCTACAATGAGCAGTTCTTC.

This chain uses TRBV27 with TRBJ1-2, with 9 bases aligning to TRBD1. Losses at the gene ends were 0 bases for V and 8 bases for J; bases not matched to a gene: 10. Germline values: CDR1 MNHEY, CDR2 SMNVEV (reference sequence). This CDR3 has 16 residues. Written as DNA, the CDR3 is TGTGCCAGCAGTTTATCGACACTGGGACAGGGCGGAGGCTACACCTTC. It codes for CASSLSTLGQGGGYTF.

J is TRBJ2-3 and V is TRBV2, with TRBD2 matching 9 bases. Germline lookup yields CDR1 SNHLY and CDR2 FYNNEI. This CDR3 has 15 amino acids. The junction had 4 bases not matched to a gene; V was cut back by 6 bases and J by 0 bases. The CDR3 DNA reads TGTGCCAGCAGAAGAAGCGGGGGGAGCACAGATACGCAGTATTTT. It translates to CASRRSGGSTDTQYF.

The chain links TRBV7-9 to TRBJ1-2; D gene uncertain. Germline V gene lookup returns CDR1 SEHNR and CDR2 FQNEAQ (reference sequence). This CDR3 spans 16 amino acids. Trimming took 1 base from V and 0 from J, leaving 12 bases between them. CDR3 region: CASSLEPGRPNYGYTF. The DNA of the CDR3 is TGTGCCAGCAGCTTAGAACCCGGACGGCCTAACTATGGCTACACCTTC. The full variable domain, its missing parts supplied by reference TRBV7-9 and TRBJ1-2, is DTGVSQNPRHKITKRGQNVTFRCDPISEHNRLYWYRQTLGQGPEFLTYFQNEAQLEKSRLLSDRFSAERPKGSFSTLEIQRTEQGDSAMYLCASSLEPGRPNYGYTFGSGTRLTVV.

The V and J genes are TRBV30 and TRBJ1-1; D unclear. The CDR3 consists of 11 residues. Germline V gene data show CDR1 as GTSNPN and CDR2 as SVGIG (reference sequence). The CDR3 spells CGIGKNTEAFF. In DNA form, the CDR3 reads TGTGGGATCGGAAAGAACACTGAAGCTTTCTTT.

In this sample, this clone turned up once. The V call is TRBV30, the J call TRBJ2-2; D is possibly TRBD1 (5 bases). The CDR3 has 14 residues. Germline CDR1 and CDR2: GTSNPN and SVGIG (reference sequence). CDR3 in amino acids: CACDTYRSTGELFF. The CDR3, as DNA: TGTGCTTGCGATACTTACAGGAGCACCGGGGAGCTGTTTTTT.

The J gene is TRBJ2-7, the V gene TRBV7-2; the match to TRBD1 covers 12 bases. Germline CDR1 SGHTA, CDR2 FQGNSA. V was clipped by 8 bases and J by 7 bases; unmatched bases: 9. The CDR3 consists of 14 residues. Here the CDR3 reads CASSAGTGGYEQYF. In DNA, the CDR3 is TGTGCCAGCTCGGCCGGGACAGGGGGCTATGAGCAGTACTTC.

The chain carries TRBV5-1 and TRBJ2-5; D remains ambiguous. V shed 0 bases and J shed 6 bases, with 15 bases lying between them. The CDR3 is 15 residues long. Germline V gene sequence: CDR1 SGHRS, CDR2 YFSETQ. CDR3 DNA: TGCGCCAGCAGCTTGGCTTCGGCTCACCGGCAGACCCAGTACTTC. As protein: CASSLASAHRQTQYF.